Given below is one T cell receptor (beta chain) in context. Antigen unknown. This CDR3 region has 15 residues. Germline values: CDR1 SGHDT, CDR2 YYEEEE. Trimming took 0 bases from V and 5 from J, leaving 12 bases between them. The entry originates in a study of T cell repertoires in cytomegalovirus infection. General study findings and limits: There were HLA-C-restricted CMV-specific TCR beta clonotypes dominating the ex vivo response.

MiXCR, applied by TCRdb to the reads, yields one record per CDR3 protein. The sample shows about a million distinct CDR3 sequences, 30% to 40% of them seen only once. The receptor was isolated from a human donor in good health (CMV status not recorded). Some clones in this sample may be carry-over from other donors' samples. The chain couples TRBV5-6 to TRBJ2-1, with D possibly TRBD1 on 6 matching bases. The source material was cultured CD8+ T cells from PBMCs, sampled from culture after CMV antigen stimulation. The CDR3 reads CASSLADSFHNEQFF. In nucleotides, the CDR3 is TGTGCCAGCAGCTTGGCGGACAGTTTCCACAATGAGCAGTTCTTC. Based on the CDR3 plus reference TRBV5-6 and TRBJ2-1, the full variable domain is DAGVTQSPTHLIKTRGQQVTLRCSPKSGHDTVSWYQQALGQGPQFIFQYYEEEERQRGNFPDRFSGHQFPNYSSELNVNALLLGDSALYLCASSLADSFHNEQFFGPGTRLTVL.